This T cell receptor beta chain was identified during a study of T cell responses to AZD1222 COVID-19 vaccine. Study at large: Pooling of second doses given at about 4 or about 12 weeks was done. Study-wide findings and caveats: At baseline, just five or six AZD1222 recipients tested seropositive. Vaccine-associated CD4 TCRs spanned spike, dominant at 160-218 and 743-854. The reported proportion of spike-specific TCRs targeting unmutated variant regions was nearly half.

Profiled with immunoSEQ multiplex PCR; TCRdb holds only in-frame clones, not every one. The table has about 130,000 clones, over 85% seen once; the top ten hold about 3%. This clone was detected once. What it recognizes is unknown. The CDR3 is made up of 14 amino acids. With 1 base removed from V and 3 bases from J, the gap between germline ends came to 8 bases. From germline, CDR1 is SEHNR and CDR2 FQNEAQ (reference sequence). This sequence originates from an adult in good health. J is TRBJ2-3 and V is TRBV7-9; the D gene is possibly TRBD2 (5 bases). This material consisted of peripheral blood, taken on day 0 of AZD1222 vaccination. The CDR3 reads CASSLVEGTDTQYF. Here the CDR3 DNA reads TGTGCCAGCAGCTTAGTAGAGGGTACAGATACGCAGTATTTT.